The clone carrying this T cell receptor beta chain has a count of ten or more. MiXCR, applied by TCRdb to the RT-PCR reads, yields one record per CDR3 protein. In the table there are about 680,000 distinct CDR3 sequences, around 14% of which are singletons. The clonotype comes from a female donor in good health, serving as a healthy control. The sequencing sample was made of memory CD4+ T cells from blood.

The CDR3: CASSQLGTGGNTIYF. In nucleotides, the CDR3 is TGTGCCAGCAGCCAACTAGGGACAGGGGGAAACACCATATATTTT. V gene TRBV3-1 combines with J gene TRBJ1-3; 9 bases map to TRBD1. The CDR3 covers 15 residues. Germline loops: CDR1 LGHDT, CDR2 YNNKEL (reference sequence). V lost 2 bases to trimming and J lost 4 bases; unmatched junction nucleotides: 3.